This TCR beta chain was captured by sequencing in a study of blood T cell repertoires in COVID-19. Looking at the study overall: The origin of the acute and convalescent COVID-19 samples was the United States, Italy and Spain. T cells, B-cell-depleted T cells, or PBMCs provided the cDNA or gDNA that served as material.

Study processing details: How many nucleated cells were present was estimated from reference gene primer amplification. Assay used: immunoSEQ multiplex PCR; TCRdb lists only in-frame clones, some missing. Clone size and V and J calls were adopted from that table, with D and trimming inferred from the DNA. The sample records under 90,000 clones, 88% being singletons. The V segment lost 4 bases and the J segment 10 bases; nucleotides outside the gene matches: 7. The CDR3 spans 13 residues. The germline V gene encodes CDR1 LGHDT and CDR2 YNNKEL (reference sequence). The sequenced material came from peripheral blood. The chain recombines TRBV3-1 (or the pseudogene TRBV3-2) with TRBJ2-7; 10 bases agree with TRBD2. The TCR sequence derives from a man in his sixties or seventies with active or convalescent COVID-19. The CDR3 DNA follows: TGTGCCAGCAGCCGCCAGCGGGGGGGCCGCCAGTACTTC. Protein: CASSRQRGGRQYF.